These 9 T cell receptor beta chains were sequenced from one sample in a study of blood T cell repertoires in COVID-19. Here immunoSEQ multiplex PCR was the method, and the copy in TCRdb shows in-frame clones only, minus some. The repertoire holds about 270,000 clones, with approximately 81% as singletons. Sequenced sample: peripheral blood. The receptors were sampled from a woman aged 18-35 years with acute or convalescent COVID-19.

The genes are TRBV18 and TRBJ2-7, with D perhaps TRBD2 (5 bases). The CDR3 is 12 residues long. The germline V gene has CDR1 KGHSH and CDR2 LQKENI. The V end was cut by 6 bases, the J end by 2 bases, with 8 bases between. The CDR3 protein is CASSSGTYEQYF. The CDR3 nucleotides are TGTGCCAGCTCCTCGGGGACCTACGAGCAGTACTTC.

A note on this clone: In the same sample, other DNA sequences code for this CDR3. The rearrangement links TRBV6-5 to TRBJ1-2, with unresolved D. V shed 2 bases and J shed 7 bases, with 11 bases lying between them. The CDR3 has 13 amino acids. Germline CDR1 is MNHEY and CDR2 is SVGAGI. This CDR3 is CASSYEGGSGYTF. The CDR3 region has the DNA TGTGCCAGCAGTTACGAGGGAGGCAGTGGCTACACCTTC.

CDR3 nucleotide sequence: TGTGCCTGGAAGTCGGACTGGAGCTCCTACGAGCAGTACTTC. Protein: CAWKSDWSSYEQYF. This chain uses TRBV30 with TRBJ2-7, with a tentative D call TRBD2 (5 bases). CDR1 GTSNPN and CDR2 SVGIG come from the germline V gene (reference sequence). The CDR3 consists of 14 residues. The V and J ends lost 4 bases and 0 bases respectively, with 13 bases between them. Supplemented by reference TRBV30 and TRBJ2-7, the full variable domain reads SQTIHQWPATLVQPVGSPLSLECTVEGTSNPNLYWYRQAAGRGLQLLFYSVGIGQISSEVPQNLSASRPQDRQFILSSKKLLLSDSGFYLCAWKSDWSSYEQYFGPGTRLTVT.

The CDR3 spells CASNTGTSGYNEQFF. The CDR3 bases are TGTGCCAGCAATACCGGGACTAGCGGATACAATGAGCAGTTCTTC. The chain employs TRBV6-5 and TRBJ2-1, with 11 bases matching TRBD2. Trimming removed 7 bases from V and 4 bases from J; junction bases left unmatched: 6. Per germline, CDR1 MNHEY and CDR2 SVGAGI. CDR3 length equals 15 residues.

The J gene is TRBJ1-3, the V gene TRBV19; unclear D gene. Trimming removed 2 bases from V and 8 bases from J, with 13 bases in between. CDR1 is LNHDA, CDR2 SQIVND, per germline (reference sequence). The CDR3 totals 14 residues. The CDR3 DNA reads as TGTGCCAGTAGTATAAAGGGAGGCTCCGACACCATATATTTT. It codes for CASSIKGGSDTIYF.

The chain joins TRBV21-1 to TRBJ2-7; the DNA was not compared with TRBD2, the D call given in the table. TRBV21-1 constitutes a pseudogene. The CDR3 covers 20 residues. CDR3 region: CASRRWGDRLAGVEIYEQYF. In DNA, the CDR3 is TGTGCCAGCAGACGATGGGGGGATCGGCTAGCGGGAGTTGAAATCTACGAGCAGTACTTC.

This chain connects TRBV27 to TRBJ2-6; 7 bases agree with TRBD1. CDR3 length equals 20 residues. Per germline, CDR1 MNHEY and CDR2 SMNVEV (reference sequence). Trimming at V came to 6 bases and at J to 4 bases, leaving 21 bases not matched to a gene. In nucleotides, the CDR3 is TGTGCCAGCAGAACCCAAAATCCGGGACAGCTAGGTCGGGGGGCCAACGTCCTGACTTTC. It yields the protein CASRTQNPGQLGRGANVLTF.

This chain joins TRBV2 and TRBJ2-1, with 9 nucleotides matching TRBD1. The CDR3 extends over 13 amino acids. With 7 bases clipped from V and 8 bases from J, the junction kept 6 bases outside the gene matches. CDR1 and CDR2 (germline): SNHLY, FYNNEI. CDR3 DNA sequence: TGTGCCAGCACGGGACAGGGTCCCCATGAGCAGTTCTTC. Amino acid sequence: CASTGQGPHEQFF. The full variable domain, rest sourced from reference TRBV2 and TRBJ2-1, is EPEVTQTPSHQVTQMGQEVILRCVPISNHLYFYWYRQILGQKVEFLVSFYNNEISEKSEIFDDQFSVERPDGSNFTLKIRSTKLEDSAMYFCASTGQGPHEQFFGPGTRLTVL.

The CDR3 reads CASSATGGGLLGYTF. DNA of the CDR3: TGTGCCAGCAGCGCAACAGGGGGCGGACTCCTAGGCTACACCTTC. The gene calls are TRBV7-2 and TRBJ1-2; 9 positions match TRBD1. Trimming removed 5 bases from V and 8 bases from J; junction bases left unmatched: 12. The CDR3 runs 15 residues. The germline gives CDR1 SGHTA, CDR2 FQGNSA.